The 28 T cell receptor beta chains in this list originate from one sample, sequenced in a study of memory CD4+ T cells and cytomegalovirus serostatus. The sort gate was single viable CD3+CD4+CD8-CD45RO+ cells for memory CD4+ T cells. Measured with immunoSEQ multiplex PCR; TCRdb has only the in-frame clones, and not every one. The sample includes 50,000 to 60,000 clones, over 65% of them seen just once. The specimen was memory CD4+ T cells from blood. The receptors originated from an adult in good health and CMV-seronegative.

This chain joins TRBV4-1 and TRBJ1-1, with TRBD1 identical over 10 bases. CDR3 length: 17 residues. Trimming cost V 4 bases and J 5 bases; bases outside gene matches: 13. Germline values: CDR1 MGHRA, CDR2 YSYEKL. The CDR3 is CASSPSRDRGLGTEAFF. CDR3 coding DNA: TGCGCCAGCAGCCCGTCCCGGGACAGGGGCCTAGGGACTGAAGCTTTCTTT.

CDR3 region: CASSRQGTTEAFF. CDR3 sequence (DNA): TGTGCCAGCAGTAGACAGGGAACCACTGAAGCTTTCTTT. This sequence joins TRBV5-4 and TRBJ1-1; 7 bases match TRBD1. Germline V gene sequence: CDR1 SGHNT, CDR2 YYREEE (reference sequence). V trimming: 5 bases; J trimming: 4 bases; junction bases outside the gene matches: 5. There are 13 residues in the CDR3. Full variable domain (missing parts from reference TRBV5-4 and TRBJ1-1): ETGVTQSPTHLIKTRGQQVTLRCSSQSGHNTVSWYQQALGQGPQFIFQYYREEENGRGNFPPRFSGLQFPNYSSELNVNALELDDSALYLCASSRQGTTEAFFGQGTRLTVV.

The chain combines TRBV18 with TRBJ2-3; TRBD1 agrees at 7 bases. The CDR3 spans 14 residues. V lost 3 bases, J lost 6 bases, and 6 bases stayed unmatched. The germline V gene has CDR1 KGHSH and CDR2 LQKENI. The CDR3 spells CASSPNRGSDTQYF. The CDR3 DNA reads TGTGCCAGCTCACCGAACAGGGGTTCGGATACGCAGTATTTT.

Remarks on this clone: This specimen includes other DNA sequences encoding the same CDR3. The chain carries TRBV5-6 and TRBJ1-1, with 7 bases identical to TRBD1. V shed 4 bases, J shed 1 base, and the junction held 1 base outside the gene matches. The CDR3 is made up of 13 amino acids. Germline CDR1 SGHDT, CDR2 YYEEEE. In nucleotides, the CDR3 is TGTGCCAGCAGCAGGGACAGGAACACTGAAGCTTTCTTT. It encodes CASSRDRNTEAFF.

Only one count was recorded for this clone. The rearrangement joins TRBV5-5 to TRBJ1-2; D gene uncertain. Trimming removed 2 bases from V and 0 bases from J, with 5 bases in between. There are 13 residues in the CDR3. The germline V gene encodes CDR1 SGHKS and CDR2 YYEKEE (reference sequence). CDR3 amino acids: CASSLNTNYGYTF. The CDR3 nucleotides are TGTGCCAGCAGCTTAAACACTAACTATGGCTACACCTTC.

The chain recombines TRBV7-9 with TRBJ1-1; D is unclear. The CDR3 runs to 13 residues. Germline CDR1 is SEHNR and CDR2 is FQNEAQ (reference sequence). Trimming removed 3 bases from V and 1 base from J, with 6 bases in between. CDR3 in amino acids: CASSFDWNTEAFF. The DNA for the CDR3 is TGTGCCAGCAGCTTCGACTGGAACACTGAAGCTTTCTTT.

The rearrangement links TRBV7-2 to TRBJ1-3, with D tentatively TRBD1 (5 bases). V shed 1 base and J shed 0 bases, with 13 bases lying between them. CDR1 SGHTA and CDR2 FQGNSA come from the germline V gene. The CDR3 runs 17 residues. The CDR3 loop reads CASSLVSTGFSGNTIYF. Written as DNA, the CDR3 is TGTGCCAGCAGCTTAGTTAGTACAGGATTCTCTGGAAACACCATATATTTT.

The CDR3 region has the DNA TGTGCCAGCAGCTTAGTGGGGGGTAGTAGCACTGAAGCTTTCTTT. It is translated as CASSLVGGSSTEAFF. The chain employs TRBV11-2 and TRBJ1-1; a weak D match, TRBD1 (5 bases). CDR3 length equals 15 residues. The V end lost 1 base, the J end lost 4 bases, and 13 bases lay between the germline ends. Germline CDR1 and CDR2: SGHAT and FQNNGV.

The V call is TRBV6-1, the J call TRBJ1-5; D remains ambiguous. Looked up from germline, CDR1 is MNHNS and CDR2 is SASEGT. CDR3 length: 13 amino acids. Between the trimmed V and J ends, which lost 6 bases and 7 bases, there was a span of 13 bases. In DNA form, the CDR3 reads TGTGCCAGCAGGATCTCGGGTGGGCAGCCCCAGCATTTT. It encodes CASRISGGQPQHF.

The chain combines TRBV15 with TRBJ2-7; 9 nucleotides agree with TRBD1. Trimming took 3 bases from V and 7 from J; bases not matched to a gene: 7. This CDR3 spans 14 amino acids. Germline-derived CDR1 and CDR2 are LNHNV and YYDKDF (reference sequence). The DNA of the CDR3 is TGTGCCACCAGCAGGGACAGGGGTTCAGGAGAGCAGTACTTC. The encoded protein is CATSRDRGSGEQYF.

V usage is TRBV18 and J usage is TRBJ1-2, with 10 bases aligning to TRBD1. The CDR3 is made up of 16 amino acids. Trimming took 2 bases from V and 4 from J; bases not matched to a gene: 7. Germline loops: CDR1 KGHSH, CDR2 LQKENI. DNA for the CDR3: TGTGCCAGCTCACCAGATTGGGGACAGGGGTCCTATGGCTACACCTTC. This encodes CASSPDWGQGSYGYTF.

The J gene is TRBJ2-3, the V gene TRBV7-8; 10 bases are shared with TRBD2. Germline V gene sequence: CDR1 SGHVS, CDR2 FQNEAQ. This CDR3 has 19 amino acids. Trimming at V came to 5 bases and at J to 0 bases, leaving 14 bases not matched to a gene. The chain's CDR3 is CASSPSGLAAIPSTDTQYF. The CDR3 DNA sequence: TGTGCCAGCAGCCCCTCCGGACTAGCGGCCATTCCTAGCACAGATACGCAGTATTTT.

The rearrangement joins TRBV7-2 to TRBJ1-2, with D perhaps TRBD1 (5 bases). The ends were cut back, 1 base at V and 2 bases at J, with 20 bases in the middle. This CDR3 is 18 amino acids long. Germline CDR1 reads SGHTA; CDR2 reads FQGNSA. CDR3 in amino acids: CASSLDRKGPEGNYGYTF. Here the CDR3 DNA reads TGTGCCAGCAGCTTAGACAGGAAAGGACCCGAAGGGAACTATGGCTACACCTTC.

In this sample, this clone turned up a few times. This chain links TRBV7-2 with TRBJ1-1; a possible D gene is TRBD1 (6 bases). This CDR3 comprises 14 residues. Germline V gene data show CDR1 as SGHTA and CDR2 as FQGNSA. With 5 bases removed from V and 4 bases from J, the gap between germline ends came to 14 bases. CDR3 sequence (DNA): TGTGCCAGCAGCCCCGACAGGACGAGCACTGAAGCTTTCTTT. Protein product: CASSPDRTSTEAFF.

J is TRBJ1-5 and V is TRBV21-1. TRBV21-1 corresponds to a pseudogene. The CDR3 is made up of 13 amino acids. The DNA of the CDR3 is TGTGCCAGCAGCTCGGGGCCGTTAGGGCCCCAGCATTTT. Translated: CASSSGPLGPQHF.

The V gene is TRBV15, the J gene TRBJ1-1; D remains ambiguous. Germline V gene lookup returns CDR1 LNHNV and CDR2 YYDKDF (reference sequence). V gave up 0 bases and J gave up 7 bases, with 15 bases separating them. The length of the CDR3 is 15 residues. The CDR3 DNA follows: TGTGCCACCAGCAGAGATATGTTATATGAGATTGAAGCTTTCTTT. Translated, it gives CATSRDMLYEIEAFF.

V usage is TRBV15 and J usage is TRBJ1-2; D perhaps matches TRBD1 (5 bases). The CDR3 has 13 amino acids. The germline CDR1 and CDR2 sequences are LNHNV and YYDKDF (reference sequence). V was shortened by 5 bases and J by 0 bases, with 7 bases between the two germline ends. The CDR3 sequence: CATSGGANYGYTF. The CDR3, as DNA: TGTGCCACCAGCGGGGGGGCTAACTATGGCTACACCTTC.

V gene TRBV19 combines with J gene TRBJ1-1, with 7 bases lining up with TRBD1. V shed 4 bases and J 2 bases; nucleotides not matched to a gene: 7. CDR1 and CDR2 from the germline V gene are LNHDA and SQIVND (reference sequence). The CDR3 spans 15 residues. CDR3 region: CASSKGGTANTEAFF. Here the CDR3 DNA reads TGTGCCAGTAGTAAGGGGGGGACAGCCAACACTGAAGCTTTCTTT.

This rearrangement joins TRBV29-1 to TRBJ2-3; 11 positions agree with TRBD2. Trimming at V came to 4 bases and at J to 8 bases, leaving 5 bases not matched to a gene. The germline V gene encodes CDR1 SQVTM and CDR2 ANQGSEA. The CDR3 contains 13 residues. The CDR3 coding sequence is TGCAGCGTTGGAGGGACTAGCGGAGGTACGCAGTATTTT. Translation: CSVGGTSGGTQYF.

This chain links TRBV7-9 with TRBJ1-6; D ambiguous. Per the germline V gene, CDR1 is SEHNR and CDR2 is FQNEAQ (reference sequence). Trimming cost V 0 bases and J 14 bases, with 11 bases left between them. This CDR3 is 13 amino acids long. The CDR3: CASSLAGRATLHF. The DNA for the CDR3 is TGTGCCAGCAGCTTAGCGGGCCGGGCCACCCTCCACTTT. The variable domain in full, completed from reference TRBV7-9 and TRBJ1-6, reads DTGVSQNPRHKITKRGQNVTFRCDPISEHNRLYWYRQTLGQGPEFLTYFQNEAQLEKSRLLSDRFSAERPKGSFSTLEIQRTEQGDSAMYLCASSLAGRATLHFGNGTRLTVT.

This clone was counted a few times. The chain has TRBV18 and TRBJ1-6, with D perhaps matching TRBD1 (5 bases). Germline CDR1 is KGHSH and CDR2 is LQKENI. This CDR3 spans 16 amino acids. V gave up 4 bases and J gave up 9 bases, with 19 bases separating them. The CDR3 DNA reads TGTGCCAGCTCACGGGACCCCCTTCTAGCGGGTTCACCCCTCCACTTT. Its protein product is CASSRDPLLAGSPLHF.

CDR3 amino acids: CASSLDPRAYNSPLHF. In DNA, the CDR3 is TGTGCCAGCAGTTTAGACCCGCGAGCATATAATTCACCCCTCCACTTT. This chain links TRBV28 with TRBJ1-6, with D uncertain. V gave up 2 bases and J gave up 4 bases, with 12 bases separating them. CDR1 MDHEN and CDR2 SYDVKM come from the germline V gene. The CDR3 is 16 residues long.

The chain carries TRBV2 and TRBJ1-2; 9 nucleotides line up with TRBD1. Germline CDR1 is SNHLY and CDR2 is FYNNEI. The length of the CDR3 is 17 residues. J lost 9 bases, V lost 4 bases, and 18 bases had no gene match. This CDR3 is CASSGGGTGIIPTSYTF. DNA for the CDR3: TGTGCCAGCAGTGGAGGGGGGACAGGGATCATTCCAACGAGCTACACCTTC.

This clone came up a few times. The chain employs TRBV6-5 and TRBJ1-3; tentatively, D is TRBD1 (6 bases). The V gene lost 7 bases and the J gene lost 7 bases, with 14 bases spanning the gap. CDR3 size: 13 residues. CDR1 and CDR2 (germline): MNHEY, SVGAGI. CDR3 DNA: TGTGCCAGCATCCCGAAGAGGGGGAACACCATATATTTT. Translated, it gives CASIPKRGNTIYF.

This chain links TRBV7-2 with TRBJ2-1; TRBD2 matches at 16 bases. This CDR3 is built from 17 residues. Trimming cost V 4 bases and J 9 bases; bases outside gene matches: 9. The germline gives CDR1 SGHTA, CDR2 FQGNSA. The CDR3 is CASSSLPGLAGGREQFF. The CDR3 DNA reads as TGTGCCAGCAGCTCGTTACCGGGACTAGCGGGGGGGCGTGAGCAGTTCTTC.

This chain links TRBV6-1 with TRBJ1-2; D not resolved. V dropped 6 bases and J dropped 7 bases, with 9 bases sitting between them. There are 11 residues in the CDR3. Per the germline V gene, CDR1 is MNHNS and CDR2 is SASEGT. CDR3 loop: CASSTWSGYTF. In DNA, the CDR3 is TGTGCCAGCAGCACGTGGTCTGGCTACACCTTC.

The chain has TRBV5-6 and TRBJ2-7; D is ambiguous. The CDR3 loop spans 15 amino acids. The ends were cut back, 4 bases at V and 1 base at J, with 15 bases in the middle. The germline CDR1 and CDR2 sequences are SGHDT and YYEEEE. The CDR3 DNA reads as TGTGCCAGCAGCCCCCCCCGGGTAGGTTCCTACGAGCAGTACTTC. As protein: CASSPPRVGSYEQYF.

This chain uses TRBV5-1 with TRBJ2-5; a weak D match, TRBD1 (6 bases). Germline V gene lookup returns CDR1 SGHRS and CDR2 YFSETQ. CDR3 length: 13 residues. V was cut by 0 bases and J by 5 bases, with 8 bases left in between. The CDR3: CASSLGQGETQYF. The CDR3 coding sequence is TGCGCCAGCAGCTTGGGCCAGGGGGAGACCCAGTACTTC.